These T cell receptor beta chains were read from a single sample in a study of immune evolution from preneoplasia to lung adenocarcinoma. Only in-frame clones appear in the TCRdb table, and some are missing; sequencing was by immunoSEQ multiplex PCR. The data contain around 7,000 clones, approximately 80% of them singletons. The specimen sequenced was FFPE lung adenocarcinoma in situ tissue. These receptors all stem from a person aged 55-80 years with lung adenocarcinoma. CDR3s include the opening cysteine and the closing phenylalanine or tryptophan. D genes are given only for firm matches. Only part of the rows carry a size: once, few, many, or a class if the clone is expanded.

TRBD1 NA TRBJ1-2 TRBV5-4 TGTGCCAGCAACGAAGACGGGACAGGGGGCTACACCTTC CASNEDGTGGYTF
NA NA TRBJ2-3 TRBV19 TGTGCCAGTAGTAGGTTCATCACAGATACGCAGTATTTT CASSRFITDTQYF
NA NA TRBJ2-2 TRBV7-2 TGTGCCAGCAGCTCCCCTCACACCGGGGAGCTGTTTTTT CASSSPHTGELFF
NA few TRBJ2-7 TRBV4-1 TGCGCCAGCAGCCGCCAGGGCCGGGGCGAGCAGTACTTC CASSRQGRGEQYF
TRBD1 once TRBJ2-7 TRBV19 TGTGCCAGTAGCTTTACCGGGACAGATTACGAGCAGTACTTC CASSFTGTDYEQYF
TRBD1 NA TRBJ1-4 TRBV9 TGTGCCAGCAGCGAGGGACAGGGTGTGTCTAATGAAAAACTGTTTTTT CASSEGQGVSNEKLFF
NA NA TRBJ2-1 TRBV6-4 TGTGCCAGCAGTGACCGCGCGTCGGCCCAGCAGTTCTTC CASSDRASAQQFF
TRBD2 few TRBJ2-1 TRBV2 TGTGCCAGCAGTGTTTCTAGCGGGGGGGCCTTCGAAAACAATGAGCAGTTCTTC CASSVSSGGAFENNEQFF
TRBD1 NA TRBJ1-2 TRBV15 TGTGCCACCAGCAGAGAGAGGTACAGGGGGTACTATGGCTACACCTTC CATSRERYRGYYGYTF
TRBD1 NA TRBJ2-1 TRBV7-8 TGTGCCAGCAGCCAAGAGGACAGGGGGATTTACAATGAGCAGTTCTTC CASSQEDRGIYNEQFF
TRBD1 NA TRBJ1-4 TRBV11-1 TGTGCCAGCAGCCCGGCGGCCCCCAGGGGGCGGAATGAAAAACTGTTTTTT CASSPAAPRGRNEKLFF
NA few TRBJ2-7 TRBV4-1 TGCGCCAGCAGCCAAGAAGTACAGGGCTTCGAGCAGTACTTC CASSQEVQGFEQYF
NA NA TRBJ1-1 TRBV10-2 TGCGCCAGCATCCGAGGGGTTATGAACACTGAAGCTTTCTTT CASIRGVMNTEAFF
TRBD1 NA TRBJ1-6 TRBV5-6 TGTGCCAGCAGCTCGGACGGGACAGGGAAACCCCTCCACTTT CASSSDGTGKPLHF
TRBD1 NA TRBJ1-4 TRBV28 TGTGCCAGCCGGGACAGGCTATCAACTAATGAAAAACTGTTTTTT CASRDRLSTNEKLFF
TRBD1 NA TRBJ1-6 TRBV7-6 TGTGCCAGCAGCTTCGGGACAGGGACTGGGAATTCACCCCTCCACTTT CASSFGTGTGNSPLHF
TRBD1 once TRBJ1-4 TRBV4-1 TGCGCCAGCAGCCAAGTAAGGCTGGACAGGCCAAATGAAAAACTGTTTTTT CASSQVRLDRPNEKLFF
TRBD1 NA TRBJ2-3 TRBV5-1 TGCGCCAGCAGCTCGGGGGACAGGCACACAGATACGCAGTATTTT CASSSGDRHTDTQYF
NA NA TRBJ1-1 TRBV19 TGTGCCAGTAGCTTCATTTGGGGGAACACTGAAGCTTTCTTT CASSFIWGNTEAFF
NA NA TRBJ2-5 TRBV7-2 TGTGCCAGCAGCTTAGCAATCTGGGAGACCCAGTACTTC CASSLAIWETQYF
TRBD1 NA TRBJ2-4 TRBV5-1 TGCGCCAGCAGCTTAGGGGGCGCCAAAAACATTCAGTACTTC CASSLGGAKNIQYF
TRBD1 NA TRBJ1-1 TRBV28 TGTGCCAGCGGGCGAGGGGACAGGGACCACACTGAAGCTTTCTTT CASGRGDRDHTEAFF
NA NA TRBJ2-5 TRBV5-1 TGCGCCAGCAGCTTGGAGGAGGGTCGGGGCCGGGAGACCCAGTACTTC CASSLEEGRGRETQYF
TRBD1 NA TRBJ2-3 TRBV7-2 TGTGCCAGCAGCTTAGCGTTCCAGGGGGCTCTCCCAGATACGCAGTATTTT CASSLAFQGALPDTQYF
TRBD1 NA TRBJ2-7 TRBV7-6 TGTGCCAGCAGCTTAGCGGGGGGACAGGGGAGCTCCTACGAGCAGTACTTC CASSLAGGQGSSYEQYF
TRBD1 NA TRBJ1-4 TRBV5-8 TGTGCCAGCAGCCAGATTGCGCTACCGGGACAGGGGAATGAAAAACTGTTTTTT CASSQIALPGQGNEKLFF
TRBD1 NA TRBJ1-1 TRBV5-1 TGCGCCAGCAGTCAGACCGGGACAGAGTCAGCTTTCTTT CASSQTGTESAFF
TRBD1 NA TRBJ1-2 TRBV7-3 TGTGCAAGCAGCACGGACAGGGGTAGTGGCTACACCTTC CASSTDRGSGYTF
TRBD1 few TRBJ2-1 TRBV5-1 TGCGCCAGCAGCCTCTCGACAGGGGGCAATGAGCAGTTCTTC CASSLSTGGNEQFF
TRBD1 NA TRBJ1-5 TRBV9 TGTGCCAGCAGCGGAACAGGGGCGTATCAGCCCCAGCATTTT CASSGTGAYQPQHF
NA NA TRBJ2-7 TRBV6-4 TGTGCCAGCAGGACCTGGAGGGGCCCGGAGCAGTACTTC CASRTWRGPEQYF
TRBD1 few TRBJ1-2 TRBV18 TGTGCCAGCTCACCCTCCTCGGACAGGGGGCGCGGGGGCTACACCTTC CASSPSSDRGRGGYTF
NA few TRBJ2-3 TRBV4-3 TGCGCCAGCAGCCAAGGCTTGAGGGGCGCAGATACGCAGTATTTT CASSQGLRGADTQYF
TRBD1 NA TRBJ1-2 TRBV27 TGTGCCAGCAGGGACCAGACAGGGGACAGCTACACCTTC CASRDQTGDSYTF
TRBD2 NA TRBJ2-1 TRBV4-1 TGCGCCAGCAGCCAAGAGGGACTAGCGGGGGGGAGTGAGCAGTTCTTC CASSQEGLAGGSEQFF
NA NA TRBJ1-2 TRBV2 TGTGCCAGCAGTGACGAGGGACGGGGTGGCTACACCTTC CASSDEGRGGYTF
TRBD1 NA TRBJ1-4 TRBV6-1 TGTGCCAGCAACCGGGACAGGGGTAATGAAAAACTGTTTTTT CASNRDRGNEKLFF
NA NA TRBJ1-5 TRBV5-6 TGTGCCAGCAGCTTGGAAGGGCGGGTAGTCCAGCCCCAGCATTTT CASSLEGRVVQPQHF
NA NA TRBJ2-3 TRBV29-1 TGCAGCGTTGGAGGCGGTCTAGCTGGCACAGATACGCAGTATTTT CSVGGGLAGTDTQYF
NA NA TRBJ2-7 TRBV25-1 TGTGCCAGCAGTAACGGGCCTACCTACGAGCAGTACTTC CASSNGPTYEQYF
NA NA TRBJ1-5 TRBV25-1 TGTGCCAGCAGTGAATCGGGTAAGGGGCGCCCCCAGCATTTT CASSESGKGRPQHF
NA NA TRBJ1-1 TRBV21-1 TGTGCCAGCAGCAATTCCGCGGGTTTGAACACTGAAGCTTTCTTT CASSNSAGLNTEAFF
NA NA TRBJ2-7 TRBV6-6 TGTGCCAGCAGAGAAACAAGTGTCCCTTACGAGCAGTACTTC CASRETSVPYEQYF
NA few TRBJ2-7 TRBV27 TGTGCCAGCAGTCCCAGGGCTATCTACGAGCAGTACTTC CASSPRAIYEQYF
NA NA TRBJ2-1 TRBV5-5 TGTGCCAGCAGCCGTGGACTATTGGCCTACAATGAGCAGTTCTTC CASSRGLLAYNEQFF
NA NA TRBJ2-5 TRBV5-6 TGTGCCAGCAGCCACCAAGAGACCCAGTACTTC CASSHQETQYF
NA NA TRBJ2-1 TRBV4-2 TGTGCCAGCAGCCAAGAAGGTGAGAGGCACAATGAGCAGTTCTTC CASSQEGERHNEQFF
TRBD1 NA TRBJ2-5 TRBV6-5 TGTGCCAGCAGTTATATCCGGGACAGGTTAAGGGAGACCCAGTACTTC CASSYIRDRLRETQYF
NA NA TRBJ1-4 TRBV4-2 TGTGCCAGCAGCCAATGGGGGGCGCGGGATAATGAAAAACTGTTTTTT CASSQWGARDNEKLFF
TRBD2 NA TRBJ2-5 TRBV7-2 TGTGCCAGCAGCTTAGATAGCGGGGGGGCACGGGAGACCCAGTACTTC CASSLDSGGARETQYF
NA NA TRBJ2-5 TRBV11-2 TGTGCCAGCAGCCCGGACTCCTGGGTAATGGAGACCCAGTACTTC CASSPDSWVMETQYF